The clone carrying this TCR beta chain was detected only once. The assay was immunoSEQ multiplex PCR, and TCRdb's table has in-frame clones only and misses some. Altogether approximately 320,000 clones are present, nearly 90% being singletons, with the ten largest covering 11%. This sample was taken from a study of blood T cell repertoires in COVID-19. The CDR3 loop spans 16 amino acids. Trimming left V 4 bases short and J 8 bases short, with 20 bases between. Germline CDR1 reads SNHLY; CDR2 reads FYNNEI. V and J are TRBV2 and TRBJ1-4; D possibly corresponds to TRBD1 (5 bases). The receptor's source is a woman aged 25 to 39 with COVID-19, enrolled during active disease. Material for sequencing was peripheral blood. CDR3 in amino acids: CASSVSSRGVGEKLFF. In DNA, the CDR3 is TGTGCCAGCAGTGTCTCTTCCCGGGGGGTAGGGGAAAAACTGTTTTTT.